Each of the 27 T cell receptor beta chains below was sequenced from the same sample in a study of response to subunit inactivated influenza vaccine. TCRdb itself ran the RT-PCR reads through MiXCR, one entry per CDR3 protein. Of a few hundred thousand distinct CDR3 sequences in the sample, roughly 22% were seen once. Sequenced material: PBMCs from blood, taken less than 22 months after vaccination. Receptors were obtained from a man in his fifties or sixties who received an inactivated influenza vaccine.

This clonotype occurred a few times. The J gene is TRBJ1-5, the V gene TRBV5-3; a weak D match, TRBD1 (6 bases). TRBV5-3 is an open reading frame, and its role is uncertain. The CDR3 spans 14 residues. V was trimmed by 6 bases and J by 4 bases, leaving 14 bases between them. The CDR3 coding sequence is TGTGCCAGAATGGAGGAGGGGGGTAATCAGCCCCAGCATTTT. Its protein product is CARMEEGGNQPQHF.

The V call is TRBV20-1, the J call TRBJ2-5, with TRBD1 identical over 9 bases. V lost 5 bases and J lost 5; bases outside the gene matches: 6. The CDR3 contains 13 residues. The germline CDR1 and CDR2 sequences are DFQATT and SNEGSKA (reference sequence). The CDR3 is CSALQGARETQYF. In DNA, the CDR3 is TGCAGTGCTTTACAGGGGGCACGGGAGACCCAGTACTTC.

Ten or more counts support this clonotype. This chain connects TRBV5-1 to TRBJ1-1; D uncertain. CDR3 length: 15 amino acids. Germline assignment: CDR1 SGHRS and CDR2 YFSETQ. V was trimmed by 1 base and J by 0 bases, leaving 10 bases between them. The CDR3 DNA sequence: TGCGCCAGCAGCTTGTCACGCCAGTTGAACACTGAAGCTTTCTTT. Translation gives CASSLSRQLNTEAFF.

This chain connects TRBV4-2 to TRBJ2-1; D is possibly TRBD2 (5 bases). Germline values: CDR1 LGHNA, CDR2 YNFKEQ. The length of the CDR3 is 14 residues. V was cut by 0 bases and J by 8 bases, with 11 bases left in between. Here the CDR3 reads CASSQDLWGDEQFF. CDR3 nucleotide sequence: TGTGCCAGCAGCCAAGATCTATGGGGAGATGAGCAGTTCTTC.

About this clonotype: Compared with germline, one end of the junction differs, possibly owing to a read error. The chain recombines TRBV10-3 with TRBJ1-5; TRBD1 might be the D (5 bases). The CDR3 contains 14 residues. Looked up from germline, CDR1 is ENHRY and CDR2 is SYGVKD. CDR3 residues: CAISESGQAQPQQF. Here the CDR3 DNA reads TGTGCCATCAGTGAGTCGGGGCAGGCTCAGCCCCAGCAATTT.

The chain carries TRBV6-2 or TRBV6-3 and TRBJ1-1; D is unclear. Germline V gene sequence: CDR1 MNHEY, CDR2 SVGEGT. The CDR3 covers 13 residues. Trimming cost V 7 bases and J 5 bases, with 14 bases left between them. CDR3 protein: CASIAPPGTEAFF. The CDR3 DNA follows: TGTGCCAGCATAGCCCCCCCGGGGACTGAAGCTTTCTTT.

The V call is TRBV19, the J call TRBJ1-4; TRBD1 might be the D (6 bases). V was trimmed by 4 bases and J by 3 bases, leaving 12 bases between them. The CDR3 sequence is 15 residues long. Per germline, CDR1 LNHDA and CDR2 SQIVND (reference sequence). CDR3 protein: CASSTRQASNEKLFF. The CDR3 DNA reads TGTGCCAGTAGTACGAGACAGGCTTCTAATGAAAAACTGTTTTTT.

Worth noting for this clonotype: An end of the junction differs from the germline gene, which may be a read error. The chain joins TRBV3-1 to TRBJ2-1, with 7 nucleotides matching TRBD2. The CDR3 contains 18 residues. Per germline, CDR1 LGHDT and CDR2 YNNKEL (reference sequence). CDR3 region: CASSQESWGRASYNVQFF. CDR3 DNA: TGTGCCAGCAGCCAGGAATCTTGGGGGAGGGCTTCCTACAATGTGCAGTTCTTC.

The chain recombines TRBV6-2 or TRBV6-3 with TRBJ1-5; TRBD1 agrees at 8 bases. J was trimmed by 4 bases and V by 6 bases; bases with no gene match: 17. Germline CDR1 reads MNHEY; CDR2 reads SVGEGT. The CDR3 loop spans 18 amino acids. CDR3 bases: TGTGCCAGCAGGGGAAACGGGGACAGGAGACAGCTGAATCAGCCCCAGCATTTT. This encodes CASRGNGDRRQLNQPQHF.

This clonotype appeared a few times. The chain uses TRBV5-5 and TRBJ1-2; no firm D call. V was clipped by 0 bases and J by 6 bases, with 9 bases between them. Germline V gene lookup returns CDR1 SGHKS and CDR2 YYEKEE (reference sequence). The CDR3 runs 13 residues. CDR3 DNA: TGTGCCAGCAGCTTGGAAGGGTGGAATGGCTACACCTTC. This gives the protein CASSLEGWNGYTF. The whole variable domain, remainder taken from reference TRBV5-5 and TRBJ1-2, is DAGVTQSPTHLIKTRGQQVTLRCSPISGHKSVSWYQQVLGQGPQFIFQYYEKEERGRGNFPDRFSARQFPNYSSELNVNALLLGDSALYLCASSLEGWNGYTFGSGTRLTVV.

This clonotype was picked up a small number of times. The chain carries TRBV20-1 and TRBJ1-1; 9 bases align to TRBD1. This CDR3 is 16 amino acids long. With V trimmed by 4 bases and J by 0 bases, 9 bases remained unmatched. Per the germline V gene, CDR1 is DFQATT and CDR2 is SNEGSKA (reference sequence). The CDR3 DNA reads TGCAGTGCTAATCCCCCACAGGGGGCAGTGAACACTGAAGCTTTCTTT. Amino acid sequence: CSANPPQGAVNTEAFF.

This clonotype showed up just a few times. The chain recombines TRBV7-2 with TRBJ1-1; D is undetermined. The CDR3 totals 12 residues. Trimming pared 5 bases from V and 11 bases from J, leaving 15 bases between. CDR1 is SGHTA, CDR2 FQGNSA, per germline. CDR3 DNA: TGTGCCAGCAGCCCGGTGGGATTTTTGGCTTTCTTT. Translated: CASSPVGFLAFF.

This clonotype was observed a handful of times. The chain has TRBV20-1 and TRBJ1-6, with D possibly TRBD1 on 5 matching bases. Germline V gene sequence: CDR1 DFQATT, CDR2 SNEGSKA (reference sequence). The V end was cut by 5 bases, the J end by 11 bases, with 10 bases between. This CDR3 contains 11 residues. CDR3 loop: CSASGGTPLHF. The DNA of the CDR3 is TGCAGTGCTTCCGGGGGGACACCCCTCCACTTT.

The sample holds many counts of this clonotype. The V gene is TRBV11-2, the J gene TRBJ1-1, with D possibly TRBD1 on 5 matching bases. Trimming shortened V by 3 bases and J by 9 bases, and 14 bases separated the two germline ends. The CDR3 contains 13 residues. Germline CDR1 and CDR2: SGHAT and FQNNGV. CDR3 nucleotide sequence: TGTGCCAGCAGCTTGGGGGGAATGGAAAAAGCTTTCTTT. Translated, it gives CASSLGGMEKAFF.

The chain has TRBV11-2 and TRBJ2-5, with a tentative D call TRBD1 (5 bases). V lost 0 bases to trimming and J lost 4 bases, with 12 bases between them. The CDR3 is made up of 15 amino acids. CDR1 and CDR2 from the germline V gene are SGHAT and FQNNGV. CDR3 nucleotide sequence: TGTGCCAGCAGCTTAGAGGCGTCAGGGTCAGAGACCCAGTACTTC. Amino acid sequence: CASSLEASGSETQYF. Drawing the rest from reference TRBV11-2 and TRBJ2-5, the complete variable domain is EAGVAQSPRYKIIEKRQSVAFWCNPISGHATLYWYQQILGQGPKLLIQFQNNGVVDDSQLPKDRFSAERLKGVDSTLKIQPAKLEDSAVYLCASSLEASGSETQYFGPGTRLLVL.

This clonotype was seen only once. The chain links TRBV24-1 to TRBJ2-2; D is unclear. The CDR3 totals 11 residues. The V end lost 2 bases, the J end lost 6 bases, and 0 bases lay between the germline ends. Germline lookup yields CDR1 KGHDR and CDR2 SFDVKD. As DNA, the CDR3 is TGTGCCACCAGTGATTCCGGGGAGCTGTTTTTT. Amino acid sequence: CATSDSGELFF.

This rearrangement joins TRBV2 to TRBJ1-5; D ambiguous. Germline CDR1 is SNHLY and CDR2 is FYNNEI. This CDR3 comprises 12 residues. V dropped 1 base and J dropped 15 bases, with 13 bases sitting between them. CDR3 in amino acids: CASSEGQGRRHF. The DNA of the CDR3 is TGTGCCAGCAGTGAAGGGCAAGGACGGCGGCATTTT.

This clonotype was seen only a few times. The chain combines TRBV2 with TRBJ1-2; a possible D gene is TRBD1 (5 bases). Germline values: CDR1 SNHLY, CDR2 FYNNEI. CDR3 length: 13 residues. Trimming took 2 bases from V and 6 from J, leaving 10 bases between them. The CDR3 DNA reads TGTGCCAGCAGTGAAACGGGGGGTGATGGCTACACCTTC. This encodes CASSETGGDGYTF.

The chain employs TRBV14 and TRBJ1-6; 7 positions agree with TRBD1. From germline, CDR1 is SGHDN and CDR2 FVKESK. With 0 bases clipped from V and 3 bases from J, the junction kept 8 bases outside the gene matches. This CDR3 is 18 amino acids long. The CDR3 DNA sequence: TGTGCCAGCAGCCAAGAACGCCGGGACAGCCTCTATAATTCACCCCTCCACTTT. This codes for CASSQERRDSLYNSPLHF.

This rearrangement joins TRBV20-1 to TRBJ2-2; TRBD2 agrees at 9 bases. The CDR3 sequence is 15 residues long. The ends lost 7 bases at V and 8 bases at J; junction bases unmatched: 14. From germline, CDR1 is DFQATT and CDR2 SNEGSKA (reference sequence). CDR3 sequence: CSGCWWREGEGELFF. The CDR3 DNA reads as TGCAGTGGCTGCTGGTGGCGGGAGGGTGAAGGGGAGCTGTTTTTT.

The chain employs TRBV6-2 or TRBV6-3 and TRBJ1-5; D is unresolved. Germline values: CDR1 MNHEY, CDR2 SVGEGT. The length of the CDR3 is 13 residues. Trimming removed 0 bases at V and 6 bases at J, with 6 bases between. The CDR3 nucleotides are TGTGCCAGCAGTTACTCCGGGGTTCAGCCCCAGCATTTT. This codes for CASSYSGVQPQHF.

The CDR3 coding sequence is TGCAGTGCTAGAGAGCCACAGGGATACCCTCCCTACGAGCAGTACTTC. Translated: CSAREPQGYPPYEQYF. The chain recombines TRBV20-1 with TRBJ2-7; a weak D match, TRBD1 (6 bases). CDR3 length equals 16 residues. Germline V lookup: CDR1 DFQATT, CDR2 SNEGSKA (reference sequence). V gave up 0 bases and J gave up 2 bases, with 17 bases separating them.

This clonotype came up many times. V is TRBV20-1 and J is TRBJ2-1; D is undetermined. Germline V gene lookup returns CDR1 DFQATT and CDR2 SNEGSKA (reference sequence). This CDR3 is 18 amino acids long. V was pared by 2 bases and J by 0 bases, with 20 bases between. Here the CDR3 DNA reads TGCAGTGCTAGACCCCAGTTTCTGGGTCTGGGCTCCTACAATGAGCAGTTCTTC. Its translation is CSARPQFLGLGSYNEQFF.

The chain joins TRBV6-6 to TRBJ2-3, with D perhaps matching TRBD2 (5 bases). Per the germline V gene, CDR1 is MNHNY and CDR2 is SVGAGI (reference sequence). The CDR3 covers 12 residues. V gave up 2 bases and J gave up 6 bases, with 6 bases separating them. The CDR3 protein is CASSYGSDTQYF. CDR3 in DNA: TGTGCCAGCAGTTACGGGAGCGATACGCAGTATTTT.

This clonotype occurred a few times. V is TRBV9 and J is TRBJ1-3; TRBD1 matches at 9 bases. CDR3 length equals 14 residues. Germline lookup yields CDR1 SGDLS and CDR2 YYNGEE. Unmatched junction bases numbered 4, after V lost 3 bases and J lost 6 bases. The CDR3 nucleotides are TGTGCCAGCAGCGAGCGGACAGGGGCAAACACCATATATTTT. Encoded protein: CASSERTGANTIYF.

This clonotype was observed a handful of times. This chain uses TRBV4-2 with TRBJ2-3, with TRBD2 matching over 12 bases. The trim removed 0 bases at V and 5 bases at J, leaving 3 bases unmatched. Germline V gives CDR1 LGHNA, CDR2 YNFKEQ. The CDR3 loop spans 16 amino acids. The CDR3 coding sequence is TGTGCCAGCAGCCAAGAAGAGACTAGCGGGAGAGATACGCAGTATTTT. It codes for CASSQEETSGRDTQYF.

This clonotype has a handful of counts. The chain joins TRBV10-3 to TRBJ1-2, with 7 bases fitting TRBD1. CDR3 length: 15 residues. Germline trimming cut 6 bases from V and 4 bases from J; bases unmatched to any gene: 11. CDR1 is ENHRY, CDR2 SYGVKD, per germline. The CDR3 sequence: CAIRLGQTSTYGYTF. CDR3 DNA sequence: TGTGCCATCAGACTGGGACAGACCAGTACCTATGGCTACACCTTC.